The 10 T cell receptor beta chains reported below all come from one sample, sequenced in a study of CD8+CD57+ T cells in acquired aplastic anemia. The study profiled TCR beta VDJ and CDR3 using genomic DNA as template. Via MiXCR, TCRdb re-called the reads, giving one row per CDR3 protein. This sample yields a few hundred thousand distinct CDR3 sequences, of which around 32% are seen a single time; more than 0.95% belongs to the top ten. Material: sorted CD4+, CD8+, or CD8+CD57+ T cells (not recorded which) from PBMCs. All receptors come from a human donor in good health, serving as a control.

This clonotype showed up just a few times. This chain links TRBV5-5 with TRBJ2-5; possible D gene TRBD1, 6 bases. The CDR3 extends over 15 amino acids. Deletions cut 2 bases from V and 4 bases from J, with 15 bases between. Germline CDR1 SGHKS, CDR2 YYEKEE (reference sequence). As DNA, the CDR3 is TGTGCCAGCAGCTTCTTACAGGGTGGGGCAGAGACCCAGTACTTC. Translation gives CASSFLQGGAETQYF.

The rearrangement uses TRBV4-2 and TRBJ2-1; tentatively, D is TRBD1 (5 bases). Trimming stripped 8 bases from V and 5 bases from J, with 19 bases between. This CDR3 region has 15 residues. Germline CDR1 is LGHNA and CDR2 is YNFKEQ. The CDR3 loop is CASASLPGPDNEQFF. As DNA, the CDR3 is TGTGCCAGCGCATCCCTCCCAGGGCCGGACAATGAGCAGTTCTTC.

The genes are TRBV4-2 and TRBJ2-2; 10 positions match TRBD2. J gave up 2 bases and V 1 base, and 7 bases lay outside the gene matches. Germline CDR1 LGHNA, CDR2 YNFKEQ. CDR3 length: 18 amino acids. The CDR3, as DNA: TGTGCCAGCAGCCAAGTGGTAGCGGGAGGCTACAACACCGGGGAGCTGTTTTTT. Translation gives CASSQVVAGGYNTGELFF.

This clonotype was observed at least ten times. This chain uses TRBV2 with TRBJ1-5; maybe TRBD1 (5 bases). Germline-derived CDR1 and CDR2 are SNHLY and FYNNEI. Trimming removed 6 bases from V and 2 bases from J, with 8 bases in between. The CDR3 is 13 residues long. Here the CDR3 reads CASRTEGNQPQHF. CDR3 bases: TGTGCCAGCAGGACAGAGGGCAATCAGCCCCAGCATTTT.

The chain links TRBV6-1 to TRBJ1-1; D is ambiguous. This CDR3 comprises 13 residues. Germline CDR1 reads MNHNS; CDR2 reads SASEGT. V was pared by 6 bases and J by 1 base, with 9 bases between. The CDR3 nucleotides are TGTGCCAGCAGATCAACAGCGAACACTGAAGCTTTCTTT. Protein: CASRSTANTEAFF.

This clonotype was seen ten or more times. This chain uses TRBV10-3 with TRBJ1-4; no reliable D call. Germline V gives CDR1 ENHRY, CDR2 SYGVKD. The CDR3 totals 17 residues. V dropped 3 bases and J dropped 0 bases, with 14 bases sitting between them. The CDR3 nucleotides are TGTGCCATCAGTGACCCCAGTAAAGCTGCAACTAATGAAAAACTGTTTTTT. Amino acids: CAISDPSKAATNEKLFF.

The V gene is TRBV18, the J gene TRBJ2-1, with 7 bases that match TRBD1. The J segment lost 0 bases and the V segment lost 5 bases, leaving 16 bases of the junction unmatched. Germline lookup yields CDR1 KGHSH and CDR2 LQKENI. The CDR3 has 19 residues. The CDR3 sequence: CASSGRDSAPRSSYNEQFF. CDR3 nucleotides: TGTGCCAGCTCAGGCCGGGACAGTGCCCCGAGGAGCTCCTACAATGAGCAGTTCTTC.

This clonotype was observed a few times. A much larger clone differs from this one at a single base, so this may be a read error. The CDR3 ends on some other residue instead of the conserved phenylalanine or tryptophan, so this is likely a read error. The rearrangement uses TRBV20-1 and TRBJ1-2; D is perhaps TRBD1 (5 bases). V gave up 5 bases and J gave up 6 bases, with 13 bases separating them. From germline, CDR1 is DFQATT and CDR2 SNEGSKA (reference sequence). This CDR3 has 12 amino acids. The CDR3 spells CSALRGINGYTS. The CDR3 DNA sequence: TGCAGTGCTCTACGGGGCATCAATGGCTACACCTCC.

To note about this clonotype: This could be a read error, since a much larger clone is one nucleotide away. The chain combines TRBV7-2 with TRBJ2-5; perhaps TRBD2 as D (6 bases). Trimming stripped 0 bases from V and 5 bases from J, with 16 bases between. Germline V lookup: CDR1 SGHTA, CDR2 FQGNSA. The length of the CDR3 is 16 residues. The DNA of the CDR3 is TGTGCCAGCAGCTTAGCTATAGCGGAGGGCGGGGAGACCCAGTACTTC. This gives the protein CASSLAIAEGGETQYF.

This rearrangement joins TRBV19 to TRBJ2-3; 8 nucleotides agree with TRBD2. Trimming at V came to 5 bases and at J to 3 bases, leaving 19 bases not matched to a gene. There are 19 residues in the CDR3. Per germline, CDR1 LNHDA and CDR2 SQIVND (reference sequence). CDR3: CASSPPSGGGIFKTDTQYF. CDR3 bases: TGTGCCAGTAGTCCCCCATCGGGAGGGGGGATTTTTAAGACAGATACGCAGTATTTT.